Following are 17 T cell receptor beta chains from one sample sequenced in a study of CD4 T cells in relation to SARS-CoV-2 and coronaviruses. Their target antigens are unknown. Using immunoSEQ multiplex PCR, the repertoire was profiled, and TCRdb retains in-frame clones only, with some absent. The table includes more than 20,000 clones, roughly 82% detected once. Unexposed donor CD4+ T cells date from about 2011-2018, before the COVID-19 pandemic. The cells were cultured for approximately ten days before CD4+ T cells were isolated. Sample: CD4+ T cells from PBMCs, cultured in vitro. These receptors all come from a human donor in good health.

The chain employs TRBV2 and TRBJ2-3; D possibly corresponds to TRBD2 (5 bases). The CDR3 extends over 12 amino acids. V dropped 2 bases and J dropped 14 bases, with 14 bases sitting between them. The germline V gene encodes CDR1 SNHLY and CDR2 FYNNEI. CDR3 nucleotides: TGTGCCAGCAGTGAATCCCCTAATCGGGGGTATTTT. Its translation is CASSESPNRGYF.

The V call is TRBV2, the J call TRBJ1-1; D gene uncertain. CDR3 size: 13 residues. Germline V gene sequence: CDR1 SNHLY, CDR2 FYNNEI. V gave up 3 bases and J gave up 6 bases, with 11 bases separating them. CDR3 amino acids: CASSDGQFAEAFF. The CDR3 DNA sequence: TGTGCCAGCAGTGACGGTCAATTTGCTGAAGCTTTCTTT.

The CDR3 coding sequence is TGTGCCAGCAGCTCCGACATCGGGGTCTATCGCGAGCAGTACTTC. This translates into CASSSDIGVYREQYF. This chain joins TRBV7-8 and TRBJ2-7; maybe TRBD2 (5 bases). Germline CDR1 reads SGHVS; CDR2 reads FQNEAQ. The CDR3 has 15 residues. Trimming removed 4 bases from V and 6 bases from J, with 19 bases in between. The complete variable domain, with remaining parts taken from reference TRBV7-8 and TRBJ2-7, reads GAGVSQSPRYKVAKRGQDVALRCDPISGHVSLFWYQQALGQGPEFLTYFQNEAQLDKSGLPSDRFFAERPEGSVSTLKIQRTQQEDSAVYLCASSSDIGVYREQYFGPGTRLTVT.

The chain joins TRBV19 to TRBJ2-6, with 11 bases fitting TRBD2. The CDR3 runs 17 residues. Germline trimming cut 3 bases from V and 2 bases from J; bases unmatched to any gene: 3. Germline V gene data show CDR1 as LNHDA and CDR2 as SQIVND (reference sequence). Here the CDR3 DNA reads TGTGCCAGTAGTATTCTAGCGGGGGGAACTGGGGCCAACGTCCTGACTTTC. Encoded protein: CASSILAGGTGANVLTF.

The table lists this clone with a count of one. The rearrangement joins TRBV7-2 to TRBJ2-3; D gene unclear. The germline V gene has CDR1 SGHTA and CDR2 FQGNSA. This CDR3 comprises 14 residues. V lost 3 bases and J 0 bases, leaving 7 bases between the germline ends. Here the CDR3 DNA reads TGTGCCAGCAGCTTTACCACTAGCACAGATACGCAGTATTTT. It specifies CASSFTTSTDTQYF.

V usage is TRBV10-1 and J usage is TRBJ2-6; D is uncertain. The germline V gene has CDR1 WNHNN and CDR2 SYGVQD (reference sequence). Trimming cost V 5 bases and J 0 bases, with 2 bases left between them. The CDR3 spans 13 residues. The DNA of the CDR3 is TGCGCCAGCAGTAGCTCTGGGGCCAACGTCCTGACTTTC. The encoded protein is CASSSSGANVLTF.

The V gene is TRBV11-3, the J gene TRBJ1-3, with a possible D match to TRBD1 (5 bases). The V gene lost 6 bases and the J gene lost 0 bases, with 18 bases spanning the gap. CDR3 length: 17 residues. Looked up from germline, CDR1 is SGHNT and CDR2 is YENEEA. The CDR3 spells CASRSCRAYLSGNTIYF. The CDR3, as DNA: TGTGCCAGCAGGTCGTGCAGGGCCTACCTCTCTGGAAACACCATATATTTT.

This clone was counted a few times. The chain recombines TRBV2 with TRBJ1-4; D might be TRBD1 (6 bases). V shed 5 bases and J shed 6 bases, with 13 bases lying between them. CDR1 and CDR2 (germline): SNHLY, FYNNEI. CDR3 size: 14 residues. The CDR3 sequence: CASSFQGRDEKLFF. The DNA for the CDR3 is TGTGCCAGCAGTTTCCAGGGGAGGGATGAAAAACTGTTTTTT. Drawing the rest from reference TRBV2 and TRBJ1-4, the complete variable domain is EPEVTQTPSHQVTQMGQEVILRCVPISNHLYFYWYRQILGQKVEFLVSFYNNEISEKSEIFDDQFSVERPDGSNFTLKIRSTKLEDSAMYFCASSFQGRDEKLFFGSGTQLSVL.

CDR3 region: CASSEGLTSGRAQETQYF. In DNA, the CDR3 is TGTGCCAGCAGTGAAGGCCTGACTAGCGGGAGGGCTCAAGAGACCCAGTACTTC. This chain uses TRBV6-1 with TRBJ2-5; 14 positions agree with TRBD2. CDR1 and CDR2 (germline): MNHNS, SASEGT. Germline trimming cut 1 base from V and 2 bases from J; bases unmatched to any gene: 6. This CDR3 spans 18 amino acids.

The V gene is TRBV5-1, the J gene TRBJ1-4, with a possible D match to TRBD1 (5 bases). The CDR3 has 15 amino acids. Germline CDR1 and CDR2: SGHRS and YFSETQ. V was shortened by 3 bases and J by 0 bases, with 9 bases between the two germline ends. DNA of the CDR3: TGCGCCAGCAGCTCAACAGGAGCAACTAATGAAAAACTGTTTTTT. This encodes CASSSTGATNEKLFF.

The gene calls are TRBV18 and TRBJ1-1; D possibly corresponds to TRBD1 (5 bases). Trimming stripped 3 bases from V and 3 bases from J, with 11 bases between. The CDR3 consists of 14 residues. Germline CDR1 and CDR2: KGHSH and LQKENI. The CDR3 here is CASSPGPGDTEAFF. In DNA form, the CDR3 reads TGTGCCAGCTCACCGGGACCAGGTGACACTGAAGCTTTCTTT.

V is TRBV11-3 and J is TRBJ2-1; D remains unclear. CDR1 SGHNT and CDR2 YENEEA come from the germline V gene. The V gene lost 1 base and the J gene lost 4 bases, with 11 bases spanning the gap. This CDR3 has 15 amino acids. This chain's CDR3 is CASSLGQLGYNEQFF. CDR3 bases: TGTGCCAGCAGCTTAGGGCAGCTAGGTTACAATGAGCAGTTCTTC.

This chain joins TRBV10-3 and TRBJ1-6; no reliable D call. This CDR3 spans 14 amino acids. The V gene lost 3 bases and the J gene lost 7 bases, with 10 bases spanning the gap. Germline CDR1 and CDR2: ENHRY and SYGVKD. CDR3 residues: CAISDPAGNSPLHF. The CDR3 DNA reads as TGTGCCATCAGTGACCCCGCGGGGAATTCACCCCTCCACTTT.

The chain combines TRBV13 with TRBJ2-3; 11 nucleotides match TRBD1. Germline V lookup: CDR1 PRHDT, CDR2 FYEKMQ (reference sequence). The junction had 7 bases not matched to a gene; V was cut back by 5 bases and J by 3 bases. This CDR3 has 16 residues. The CDR3 here is CASSPTGTGGTDTQYF. CDR3 DNA sequence: TGTGCCAGCAGCCCGACCGGGACAGGGGGAACAGATACGCAGTATTTT.

The CDR3: CASSGQEGISNQPQHF. CDR3 sequence (DNA): TGTGCCAGTAGCGGACAGGAAGGAATTAGCAATCAGCCCCAGCATTTT. The gene calls are TRBV19 and TRBJ1-5, with 7 bases lining up with TRBD1. Germline values: CDR1 LNHDA, CDR2 SQIVND (reference sequence). The CDR3 is 16 amino acids. Losses at the gene ends were 6 bases for V and 0 bases for J; bases not matched to a gene: 8.

A few counts support this clone. The rearrangement links TRBV29-1 to TRBJ2-3, with 11 bases that match TRBD2. The CDR3 loop spans 15 amino acids. J gave up 5 bases and V 3 bases, and 7 bases lay outside the gene matches. Germline V gene data show CDR1 as SQVTM and CDR2 as ANQGSEA. The CDR3 reads CSVDGSGGALDTQYF. CDR3 nucleotide sequence: TGCAGCGTTGATGGTAGCGGGGGGGCTTTAGATACGCAGTATTTT.

This sequence joins TRBV7-9 and TRBJ1-1; maybe TRBD1 (5 bases). V was pared by 6 bases and J by 5 bases, with 19 bases between. Germline-derived CDR1 and CDR2 are SEHNR and FQNEAQ (reference sequence). This CDR3 has 15 residues. As DNA, the CDR3 is TGTGCCAGCAGTTACCTCCAGGGTGTAGGGACTGAAGCTTTCTTT. Amino acids: CASSYLQGVGTEAFF. Complete variable domain (other parts from reference TRBV7-9 and TRBJ1-1): DTGVSQNPRHKITKRGQNVTFRCDPISEHNRLYWYRQTLGQGPEFLTYFQNEAQLEKSRLLSDRFSAERPKGSFSTLEIQRTEQGDSAMYLCASSYLQGVGTEAFFGQGTRLTVV.